Presented here are 24 T cell receptor beta chains from one specimen sequenced in a study of vaccination effects on CD4 cells after COVID-19. When less than 11 days of culture had elapsed, CD4+ T cells were isolated. Participants received two doses of either the BNT162b2 or mRNA-1273 vaccine. The table came from immunoSEQ multiplex PCR; TCRdb's copy has only in-frame clones and leaves some out. The sample has 72,000 or so clones; 74% are singletons. These receptors' targets are unknown. The source was CD4+ T cells from PBMCs cultured without peptide, collected after COVID-19 vaccination. These receptors were taken from a human donor who received a COVID-19 vaccine.

This chain uses TRBV11-3 with TRBJ2-1, with TRBD2 matching over 7 bases. The CDR3 length is 15 residues. With V trimmed by 0 bases and J by 6 bases, 5 bases remained unmatched. Germline V gives CDR1 SGHNT, CDR2 YENEEA. CDR3 DNA sequence: TGTGCCAGCAGCTTAGATGCCCAGCGGGGCAATGAGCAGTTCTTC. Translated, it gives CASSLDAQRGNEQFF.

The rearrangement links TRBV27 to TRBJ1-5; D is perhaps TRBD1 (5 bases). This CDR3 has 15 residues. Germline loops: CDR1 MNHEY, CDR2 SMNVEV (reference sequence). V lost 7 bases, J lost 0 bases, and 13 bases lay in between. The CDR3 nucleotides are TGTGCCAGCAAGCAGGGACCGATTAGCAATCAGCCCCAGCATTTT. Amino acids: CASKQGPISNQPQHF.

V usage is TRBV18 and J usage is TRBJ1-1; 8 bases are shared with TRBD1. This CDR3 region has 13 residues. V was pared by 3 bases and J by 4 bases, with 1 base of the junction left unmatched. In germline, CDR1 is KGHSH, CDR2 LQKENI. CDR3 protein: CASSPTGATEAFF. As DNA, the CDR3 is TGTGCCAGCTCACCGACAGGGGCCACTGAAGCTTTCTTT. Looking up the rest from reference TRBV18 and TRBJ1-1 gives the full variable domain: NAGVMQNPRHLVRRRGQEARLRCSPMKGHSHVYWYRQLPEEGLKFMVYLQKENIIDESGMPKERFSAEFPKEGPSILRIQQVVRGDSAAYFCASSPTGATEAFFGQGTRLTVV.

The chain joins TRBV4-1 to TRBJ1-4; TRBD1 matches 7 bases. With V trimmed by 0 bases and J by 8 bases, 9 bases remained unmatched. The length of the CDR3 is 16 residues. Germline CDR1 and CDR2: MGHRA and YSYEKL. In nucleotides, the CDR3 is TGCGCCAGCAGCCAAGAAGGGTCAGGGGGTTACGAAAAACTGTTTTTT. Protein product: CASSQEGSGGYEKLFF.

The V and J genes are TRBV19 and TRBJ2-3; D is possibly TRBD1 (6 bases). Germline V gene sequence: CDR1 LNHDA, CDR2 SQIVND (reference sequence). The germline V and J ends were trimmed by 5 bases and 2 bases, with 11 bases remaining between them. This CDR3 is 14 amino acids long. The CDR3 bases are TGTGCCAGTAGTCCTCAGGGGAACACAGATACGCAGTATTTT. Translating it yields CASSPQGNTDTQYF.

The genes are TRBV30 and TRBJ1-6, with 7 bases matching TRBD1. The CDR3 is 15 residues long. V was pared by 3 bases and J by 7 bases, with 9 bases of the junction left unmatched. Per the germline V gene, CDR1 is GTSNPN and CDR2 is SVGIG (reference sequence). DNA of the CDR3: TGTGCCTGGAGGGGGCGACAGGGCCCAAATTCACCCCTCCACTTT. Its translation: CAWRGRQGPNSPLHF.

The chain is built from TRBV9 and TRBJ2-2; D is ambiguous. CDR1 and CDR2 from the germline V gene are SGDLS and YYNGEE. The V end was cut by 2 bases, the J end by 4 bases, with 6 bases between. The CDR3 length is 13 residues. The CDR3 spells CASSVTITGELFF. The CDR3, as DNA: TGTGCCAGCAGCGTTACGATCACCGGGGAGCTGTTTTTT. Filled out from reference TRBV9 and TRBJ2-2, the complete variable domain reads DSGVTQTPKHLITATGQRVTLRCSPRSGDLSVYWYQQSLDQGLQFLIQYYNGEERAKGNILERFSAQQFPDLHSELNLSSLELGDSALYFCASSVTITGELFFGEGSRLTVL.

V gene TRBV7-9 combines with J gene TRBJ2-5; 13 nucleotides align to TRBD2. Germline CDR1 SEHNR, CDR2 FQNEAQ (reference sequence). With V trimmed by 5 bases and J by 4 bases, 7 bases remained unmatched. CDR3 length: 16 residues. The CDR3 here is CASSDTSGGASETQYF. In nucleotides, the CDR3 is TGTGCCAGCAGCGACACTAGCGGGGGGGCCTCAGAGACCCAGTACTTC. Looking up the rest from reference TRBV7-9 and TRBJ2-5 gives the full variable domain: DTGVSQNPRHKITKRGQNVTFRCDPISEHNRLYWYRQTLGQGPEFLTYFQNEAQLEKSRLLSDRFSAERPKGSFSTLEIQRTEQGDSAMYLCASSDTSGGASETQYFGPGTRLLVL.

The V gene is TRBV24-1, the J gene TRBJ2-2; 7 bases are a match to TRBD2. This CDR3 has 16 residues. V was clipped by 3 bases and J by 6 bases; unmatched bases: 9. CDR1 and CDR2 from the germline V gene are KGHDR and SFDVKD. CDR3 in amino acids: CATSDPGTRGAGELFF. CDR3 DNA: TGTGCCACCAGTGATCCCGGGACCCGGGGGGCCGGGGAGCTGTTTTTT.

In DNA form, the CDR3 reads TGTGCCAGCAGCCGGGGATCCCCGGGACAGCCTGCCTACGAGCAGTACGTC. Protein: CASSRGSPGQPAYEQYV. The chain joins TRBV14 to TRBJ2-7; 7 bases are shared with TRBD1. Per the germline V gene, CDR1 is SGHDN and CDR2 is FVKESK. The CDR3 is 17 residues long. J lost 2 bases, V lost 4 bases, and 14 bases had no gene match.

The rearrangement uses TRBV4-1 and TRBJ2-5; possibly TRBD1 for D (5 bases). The V gene's germline CDR1 is MGHRA and CDR2 YSYEKL. V was pared by 1 base and J by 7 bases, with 13 bases between. CDR3 length equals 14 residues. The CDR3 sequence: CASSQGGRLGTQYF. For the CDR3, the DNA is TGCGCCAGCAGCCAAGGGGGCCGGCTGGGGACCCAGTACTTC.

This clone appeared a few times. The CDR3 coding sequence is TGTGCCTGGTCTAGGATTAATGAAAAACTGTTTTTT. Its protein product is CAWSRINEKLFF. The chain couples TRBV30 to TRBJ1-4; no definite D call. The germline V and J ends were trimmed by 5 bases and 4 bases, with 8 bases remaining between them. From germline, CDR1 is GTSNPN and CDR2 SVGIG (reference sequence). The CDR3 spans 12 residues.

This chain joins TRBV6-5 and TRBJ1-1; the D gene is possibly TRBD1 (5 bases). The V end was cut by 6 bases, the J end by 6 bases, with 20 bases between. CDR3 size: 15 residues. Germline lookup yields CDR1 MNHEY and CDR2 SVGAGI. The CDR3: CASSRDRGVTPEAFF. The CDR3 nucleotides read TGTGCCAGCAGCCGAGATAGAGGGGTAACCCCTGAAGCTTTCTTT.

The chain joins TRBV6-4 to TRBJ2-5, with D maybe TRBD1 (5 bases). V lost 4 bases, J lost 1 base, and 16 bases lay in between. Germline-derived CDR1 and CDR2 are MRHNA and SNTAGT. CDR3 length: 16 amino acids. The chain's CDR3 is CASSANTGAGQETQYF. In DNA, the CDR3 is TGTGCCAGCAGTGCCAATACTGGGGCAGGCCAAGAGACCCAGTACTTC.

V is TRBV18 and J is TRBJ1-1, with 7 bases matching TRBD1. Trimming cost V 1 base and J 1 base; bases outside gene matches: 9. The CDR3 runs 17 residues. Germline CDR1 reads KGHSH; CDR2 reads LQKENI. CDR3 residues: CASSPRGRGLRNTEAFF. The CDR3 nucleotides are TGTGCCAGCTCACCACGCGGGAGGGGGCTCAGGAACACTGAAGCTTTCTTT.

The genes are TRBV5-1 and TRBJ2-2; possibly TRBD1 for D (6 bases). The CDR3 sequence is 18 residues long. Deletions cut 3 bases from V and 4 bases from J, with 22 bases between. Germline-derived CDR1 and CDR2 are SGHRS and YFSETQ. CDR3 DNA: TGCGCCAGCAGCTCTACCTACAGGGCAGGAATGACCACCGGGGAGCTGTTTTTT. The encoded protein is CASSSTYRAGMTTGELFF.

The rearrangement links TRBV7-3 to TRBJ2-5; 12 positions agree with TRBD2. The CDR3 runs to 16 residues. Germline CDR1 SGHTA, CDR2 FQGTGA. The ends lost 2 bases at V and 2 bases at J; junction bases unmatched: 3. The CDR3 here is CASSLRLAGGQETQYF. The CDR3 DNA follows: TGTGCCAGCAGCTTACGCCTAGCGGGGGGGCAAGAGACCCAGTACTTC. Complete variable domain (other parts from reference TRBV7-3 and TRBJ2-5): GAGVSQTPSNKVTEKGKYVELRCDPISGHTALYWYRQSLGQGPEFLIYFQGTGAADDSGLPNDRFFAVRPEGSVSTLKIQRTERGDSAVYLCASSLRLAGGQETQYFGPGTRLLVL.

This clone was observed a handful of times. The rearrangement joins TRBV6-5 to TRBJ1-6; 7 nucleotides match TRBD1. Germline values: CDR1 MNHEY, CDR2 SVGAGI. CDR3 length: 14 residues. After removal of 6 bases from V and 14 bases from J, the junction contained 13 bases not matched to a gene. CDR3: CASRPITGVIALHF. In DNA, the CDR3 is TGTGCCAGCAGGCCCATAACAGGGGTTATCGCCCTCCACTTT.

The CDR3: CASSSLTDEQFF. CDR3 DNA: TGTGCCAGCAGCTCCTTGACAGACGAGCAGTTCTTC. The chain joins TRBV11-3 to TRBJ2-1; the D gene is possibly TRBD1 (5 bases). V was cut by 4 bases and J by 10 bases, with 11 bases left in between. Germline V CDR1 and CDR2: SGHNT, YENEEA. The CDR3 consists of 12 residues. Full variable domain (outside the CDR3, taken from reference TRBV11-3 and TRBJ2-1): EAGVVQSPRYKIIEKKQPVAFWCNPISGHNTLYWYLQNLGQGPELLIRYENEEAVDDSQLPKDRFSAERLKGVDSTLKIQPAELGDSAVYLCASSSLTDEQFFGPGTRLTVL.

To note about this clone: The junction differs from germline at one of its ends, possibly a read error. The V and J genes are TRBV7-2 and TRBJ2-3, with D possibly TRBD2 on 5 matching bases. This CDR3 has 14 amino acids. CDR1 is SGHTA, CDR2 FQGNSA, per germline. The DNA for the CDR3 is TGTGCCAGCAGCCTAGCCCCTAGCACAGATACGCAGTATTTT. Translation gives CASSLAPSTDTQYF.

This clone has just one count. The rearrangement links TRBV19 to TRBJ1-2, with 12 bases matching TRBD1. The V segment lost 4 bases and the J segment 6 bases; nucleotides outside the gene matches: 9. Germline V gene data show CDR1 as LNHDA and CDR2 as SQIVND (reference sequence). The CDR3 loop spans 16 amino acids. The CDR3: CASSRPGTGGFDGYTF. Written as DNA, the CDR3 is TGTGCCAGTAGTAGACCCGGGACAGGGGGCTTTGATGGCTACACCTTC. The full variable domain, completed using reference TRBV19 and TRBJ1-2, is DGGITQSPKYLFRKEGQNVTLSCEQNLNHDAMYWYRQDPGQGLRLIYYSQIVNDFQKGDIAEGYSVSREKKESFPLTVTSAQKNPTAFYLCASSRPGTGGFDGYTFGSGTRLTVV.

This chain joins TRBV5-6 and TRBJ1-5; D remains unclear. The CDR3 length is 13 residues. Trimming shortened V by 3 bases and J by 6 bases, and 10 bases separated the two germline ends. The germline CDR1 and CDR2 sequences are SGHDT and YYEEEE. The CDR3 coding sequence is TGTGCCAGCAGCTCCGGAGAGAGTCAGCCCCAGCATTTT. Residues: CASSSGESQPQHF.

The chain couples TRBV29-1 to TRBJ1-6, with D tentatively TRBD1 (6 bases). There are 12 residues in the CDR3. V was clipped by 6 bases and J by 12 bases, with 15 bases between them. Per germline, CDR1 SQVTM and CDR2 ANQGSEA. The DNA for the CDR3 is TGCAGCGTCAATTTGGGAGGGGGACCCCTCCACTTT. This encodes CSVNLGGGPLHF.

The genes are TRBV2 and TRBJ1-1, with D perhaps matching TRBD1 (5 bases). The CDR3 runs 15 residues. V lost 0 bases and J lost 5, with 13 bases in between. Germline V gene lookup returns CDR1 SNHLY and CDR2 FYNNEI. The CDR3 region has the DNA TGTGCCAGCAGTGAAGCGCTGGGGGTCGAGACTGAAGCTTTCTTT. Its protein is CASSEALGVETEAFF.